A selection of T cell receptor beta chains follows, all from one sample in a study of blood T cell repertoires in COVID-19. Sequencing used immunoSEQ multiplex PCR; TCRdb keeps in-frame clones, though not all of them. The data contain some 110,000 clones, 86% of them singletons. The sample consisted of peripheral blood. These receptors all come from a man aged 40-50 years with acute or convalescent COVID-19. CDR3s include the opening cysteine and the closing phenylalanine or tryptophan. A D gene is named only where the DNA matches it firmly. For some rows the clone size is stated as once, few or many, or as a class when expanded; others skip it.

TRBJ1-5 | TRBV13 | - | once | CASSLGRGAEQPQHF | TGTGCCAGCAGCTTAGGGCGGGGGGCTGAACAGCCCCAGCATTTT
TRBJ1-2 | TRBV11-2 | - | - | CASSPLPGGHYGYTF | TGTGCCAGCAGCCCGCTCCCCGGCGGCCACTATGGCTACACCTTC
TRBJ1-6 | TRBV27 | TRBD1 | - | CASSILGTGSNSPLHF | TGTGCCAGCAGTATCCTCGGGACAGGGAGTAATTCACCCCTCCACTTT
TRBJ1-3 | TRBV5-4 | - | - | CASSRAGYSGNTIYF | TGTGCCAGCAGCCGGGCAGGGTACTCTGGAAACACCATATATTTT
TRBJ2-7 | TRBV7-9 | - | - | CASSLQGYEQYF | TGTGCCAGCAGCCTACAGGGCTACGAGCAGTACTTC
TRBJ2-2 | TRBV6-2/TRBV6-3 | - | - | CASSSSLTANTGELFF | TGTGCCAGCAGTTCCAGCTTGACAGCGAACACCGGGGAGCTGTTTTTT
TRBJ2-5 | TRBV5-5 | - | - | CASSLQGAEVTQYF | TGTGCCAGCAGCTTGCAGGGCGCAGAGGTGACCCAGTACTTC
TRBJ1-2 | TRBV5-1 | TRBD1 | - | CASSSGQGFSVGYTF | TGCGCCAGCAGCTCCGGACAGGGGTTTTCAGTTGGCTACACCTTC
TRBJ2-1 | TRBV6-6 | - | - | CASSYLLSSSYNEQFF | TGTGCCAGCAGTTACCTCCTAAGTAGCTCCTACAATGAGCAGTTCTTC
TRBJ1-3 | TRBV25-1 | - | once | CASSEYKPGLGNTIYF | TGTGCCAGCAGTGAATATAAACCAGGATTGGGAAACACCATATATTTT
TRBJ1-2 | TRBV6-5 | - | - | CASRPENYGYTF | TGTGCCAGCAGACCAGAAAACTATGGCTACACCTTC
TRBJ2-1 | TRBV4-3 | TRBD1 | - | CASSSTPGQVNNEQFF | TGCGCCAGCAGCTCGACCCCAGGACAGGTGAACAATGAGCAGTTCTTC
TRBJ1-3 | TRBV7-2 | - | - | CASSLAGTPSGNTIYF | TGTGCCAGCAGCTTAGCGGGGACTCCCTCTGGAAACACCATATATTTT
TRBJ2-1 | TRBV7-2 | TRBD2 | - | CASSREREVSSYNEQFF | TGTGCCAGCAGCCGCGAGCGGGAGGTAAGCTCCTACAATGAGCAGTTCTTC
TRBJ1-6 | TRBV7-2 | - | - | CASSLPGRNSPLHF | TGTGCCAGCAGCTTGCCAGGGAGGAATTCACCCCTCCACTTT
TRBJ2-3 | TRBV27 | - | - | CASSLRGGSTDTQYF | TGTGCCAGCAGTTTACGGGGAGGCAGCACAGATACGCAGTATTTT
TRBJ1-2 | TRBV3-1/TRBV3-2 | - | - | CASSQVGSSGYTF | TGTGCCAGCAGCCAAGTTGGCTCCTCCGGCTACACCTTC
TRBJ1-2 | TRBV12-3/TRBV12-4 | - | - | CASSLNPGYGYTF | TGTGCCAGCAGTTTAAATCCAGGCTATGGCTACACCTTC
TRBJ2-1 | TRBV2 | TRBD2 | - | CASIGGGSWAEQFF | TGTGCCAGCATTGGAGGCGGGAGCTGGGCTGAGCAGTTCTTC
TRBJ2-3 | TRBV30 | TRBD1 | - | CAWSWTGYRTDTQYF | TGTGCCTGGAGTTGGACAGGGTACAGAACAGATACGCAGTATTTT
TRBJ2-3 | TRBV19 | TRBD2 | - | CASSWTSGGFTDTQYF | TGTGCCAGTAGCTGGACTAGCGGGGGTTTCACAGATACGCAGTATTTT
TRBJ2-2 | TRBV6-6 | TRBD2 | - | CASRPTSGSRELFF | TGTGCCAGCAGACCTACTAGCGGGAGTAGGGAGCTGTTTTTT
TRBJ2-3 | TRBV11-2 | - | - | CASSLDRATDTQYF | TGTGCCAGCAGCTTAGACAGGGCCACAGATACGCAGTATTTT
TRBJ1-2 | TRBV5-1 | TRBD1 | - | CASNPSGQVTYGYTF | TGCGCCAGCAATCCTTCGGGACAGGTCACCTATGGCTACACCTTC
TRBJ2-7 | TRBV15 | TRBD2 | few | CATSRDSGGVYEQYF | TGTGCCACCAGCAGAGATTCGGGGGGGGTCTACGAGCAGTACTTC
TRBJ2-1 | TRBV19 | TRBD2 | - | CATADSGRAIEEQFF | TGTGCCACCGCGGATAGCGGGAGGGCTATAGAGGAGCAGTTCTTC
TRBJ2-3 | TRBV15 | - | - | CATSRDRFSTDTQYF | TGTGCCACCAGCAGAGATCGTTTCAGCACAGATACGCAGTATTTT
TRBJ2-3 | TRBV5-1 | TRBD2 | - | CASSLSSGSMVDTQYF | TGCGCCAGCAGCTTGAGTAGCGGGAGCATGGTAGATACGCAGTATTTT